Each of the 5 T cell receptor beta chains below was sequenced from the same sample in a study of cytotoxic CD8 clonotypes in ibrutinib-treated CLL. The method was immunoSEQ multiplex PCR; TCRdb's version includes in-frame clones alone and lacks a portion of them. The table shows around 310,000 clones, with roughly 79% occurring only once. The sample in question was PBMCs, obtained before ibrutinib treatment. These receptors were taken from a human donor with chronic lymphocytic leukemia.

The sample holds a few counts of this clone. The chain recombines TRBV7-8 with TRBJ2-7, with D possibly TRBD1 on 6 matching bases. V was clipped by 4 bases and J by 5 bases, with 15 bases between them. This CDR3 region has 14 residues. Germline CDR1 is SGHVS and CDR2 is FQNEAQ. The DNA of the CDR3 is TGTGCCAGCAGCTCGGGGACAACAGGGCACGAGCAGTACTTC. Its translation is CASSSGTTGHEQYF.

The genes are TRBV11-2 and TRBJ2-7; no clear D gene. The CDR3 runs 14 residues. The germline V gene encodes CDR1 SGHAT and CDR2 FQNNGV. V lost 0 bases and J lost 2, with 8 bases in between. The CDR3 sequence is CASSLDHEAYEQYF. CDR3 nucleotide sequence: TGTGCCAGCAGCTTAGATCACGAGGCCTACGAGCAGTACTTC.

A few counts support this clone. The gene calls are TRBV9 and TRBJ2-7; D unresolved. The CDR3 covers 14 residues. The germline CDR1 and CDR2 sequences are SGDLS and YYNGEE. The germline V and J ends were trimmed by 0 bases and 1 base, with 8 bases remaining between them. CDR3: CASSVAGQSYEQYF. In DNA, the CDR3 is TGTGCCAGCAGCGTAGCGGGCCAGTCCTACGAGCAGTACTTC.

Here the CDR3 reads CASSLTGYGNQPQHF. DNA of the CDR3: TGTGCCAGCAGCTTGACAGGGTATGGGAATCAGCCCCAGCATTTT. This chain connects TRBV7-8 to TRBJ1-5, with 7 bases fitting TRBD1. Germline V gene sequence: CDR1 SGHVS, CDR2 FQNEAQ. V shed 3 bases, J shed 4 bases, and the junction held 6 bases outside the gene matches. CDR3 length: 15 amino acids.

The CDR3 region has the DNA TGTGCCAGCAGCTTAGCGGGCCTTAGCACAGATACGCAGTATTTT. Its translation is CASSLAGLSTDTQYF. The chain recombines TRBV7-2 with TRBJ2-3, with D unresolved. The CDR3 covers 15 residues. Per the germline V gene, CDR1 is SGHTA and CDR2 is FQGNSA. The V and J ends lost 0 bases and 0 bases respectively, with 7 bases between them. Looking up the rest from reference TRBV7-2 and TRBJ2-3 gives the full variable domain: GAGVSQSPSNKVTEKGKDVELRCDPISGHTALYWYRQSLGQGLEFLIYFQGNSAPDKSGLPSDRFSAERTGGSVSTLTIQRTQQEDSAVYLCASSLAGLSTDTQYFGPGTRLTVL.